This TCR beta chain was captured in a study of metastatic and nonmetastatic thyroid tumors. Study information: Patients with malignant and benign thyroid disease provided blood and tumor or nodule tissue, whose repertoires were compared. Findings and limits, study-wide: Relative to benign nodules, malignant thyroid tumors were reportedly characterized by significantly elevated TCR beta diversity in blood and tumor.

Every patient underwent thyroid surgery untreated. A remark on this clone: Its antigen is as yet unknown.

Losses at the gene ends were 3 bases for V and 8 bases for J; bases not matched to a gene: 9. The CDR3 sequence is 15 residues long. In the original processing: In papillary thyroid cancer, a distant-metastasis classifier was built using CDR3 differences across clinicopathological groups. TCRdb re-analyzed the PCR reads using MiXCR. These V and J calls rely on TCRdb rather than the paper's analysis. The sample has some 17,000 clones, 25% seen once; the top ten hold 15%. The origin of this receptor is a female donor with papillary thyroid cancer or a benign thyroid nodule (not recorded which). Some clones in this sample may be carry-over from other donors' samples. What was sequenced was adjacent normal tissue. The chain has TRBV12-3 or TRBV12-4 and TRBJ2-1, with TRBD2 matching over 8 bases. CDR3 amino acids: CASSFGGGPRDEQFF. The CDR3 coding sequence is TGTGCCAGCAGTTTCGGCGGGGGGCCGCGGGATGAGCAGTTCTTC.